A single sample gave rise to the 25 T cell receptor beta chains below, sequenced in a study of blood T cell repertoires in COVID-19. Repertoires were generated with immunoSEQ multiplex PCR, while TCRdb's copy carries only in-frame clones and drops some. The sample lists 400,000 to 500,000 clones; roughly 90% were seen once. The specimen sequenced was PBMCs or T cells enriched from blood (not recorded which). These receptors came from a woman between 40 and 55 years old who had recovered from COVID-19.

The chain joins TRBV5-1 to TRBJ1-1; 8 positions agree with TRBD1. This CDR3 has 14 amino acids. With V trimmed by 2 bases and J by 2 bases, 2 bases remained unmatched. Looked up from germline, CDR1 is SGHRS and CDR2 is YFSETQ. The DNA of the CDR3 is TGCGCCAGCAGCTTCGACAGGGGTAACACTGAAGCTTTCTTT. Amino acid sequence: CASSFDRGNTEAFF.

The chain couples TRBV4-2 to TRBJ1-1, with D possibly being TRBD1 (6 bases). The CDR3 sequence is 15 residues long. Germline CDR1 is LGHNA and CDR2 is YNFKEQ. Trimming cost V 4 bases and J 4 bases, with 16 bases left between them. For the CDR3, the DNA is TGTGCCAGCAGCCCGGGGGGGCGCGGAGGCACTGAAGCTTTCTTT. This sequence encodes CASSPGGRGGTEAFF.

The CDR3 bases are TGTGCCAGCAGCCCCGCCAGGGCCTTGAATGAGCAGTACTTC. Translated, it gives CASSPARALNEQYF. This chain uses TRBV7-2 with TRBJ2-7, with D maybe TRBD1 (5 bases). Germline V gene lookup returns CDR1 SGHTA and CDR2 FQGNSA. CDR3 length equals 14 residues. V gave up 5 bases and J gave up 7 bases, with 18 bases separating them.

This clone was seen a handful of times. The chain joins TRBV5-1 to TRBJ2-7; 8 positions match TRBD2. The CDR3 runs 14 residues. Germline V gene data show CDR1 as SGHRS and CDR2 as YFSETQ. V shed 4 bases and J 2 bases; nucleotides not matched to a gene: 5. CDR3 in amino acids: CASSPGLGTYEQYF. For the CDR3, the DNA is TGCGCCAGCAGCCCGGGACTAGGGACCTACGAGCAGTACTTC.

This clone has a single count. CDR3 loop: CASSDRRTGGRTGELFF. The CDR3 DNA is TGTGCCAGCAGTGATAGACGGACAGGGGGCAGAACCGGGGAGCTGTTTTTT. This sequence joins TRBV2 and TRBJ2-2; TRBD1 matches at 11 bases. In germline, CDR1 is SNHLY, CDR2 FYNNEI. Germline trimming cut 3 bases from V and 5 bases from J; bases unmatched to any gene: 8. This CDR3 is 17 amino acids long. Full variable domain (remainder filled in from reference TRBV2 and TRBJ2-2): EPEVTQTPSHQVTQMGQEVILRCVPISNHLYFYWYRQILGQKVEFLVSFYNNEISEKSEIFDDQFSVERPDGSNFTLKIRSTKLEDSAMYFCASSDRRTGGRTGELFFGEGSRLTVL.

The rearrangement links TRBV7-2 to TRBJ2-4, with D perhaps TRBD2 (6 bases). This CDR3 region has 15 residues. V lost 6 bases and J 2 bases, leaving 14 bases between the germline ends. Looked up from germline, CDR1 is SGHTA and CDR2 is FQGNSA. The DNA for the CDR3 is TGTGCCAGCAGTTTTATGGGGGGTTCCAAAAACATTCAGTACTTC. Its protein is CASSFMGGSKNIQYF.

This sequence joins TRBV19 and TRBJ1-2; D gene ambiguous. Trimming stripped 5 bases from V and 10 bases from J, with 17 bases between. This CDR3 has 13 residues. CDR1 is LNHDA, CDR2 SQIVND, per germline (reference sequence). DNA of the CDR3: TGTGCCAGTAGTTTCCTCGGGAATGAGGACTACACCTTC. This gives the protein CASSFLGNEDYTF.

The chain has TRBV11-3 and TRBJ1-1; 8 nucleotides line up with TRBD1. The germline gives CDR1 SGHNT, CDR2 YENEEA. The CDR3 runs 16 residues. The trim removed 8 bases at V and 1 base at J, leaving 12 bases unmatched. The CDR3 sequence: CASRRSLGTGNTEAFF. The CDR3, as DNA: TGTGCCAGCCGCCGGTCTTTAGGGACAGGGAACACTGAAGCTTTCTTT.

About this clone itself: An end of the junction differs from the germline gene, which may be a read error. The chain couples TRBV20-1 to TRBJ1-3; D is ambiguous. CDR3 length: 11 amino acids. Germline V CDR1 and CDR2: DFQATT, SNEGSKA (reference sequence). The CDR3 sequence: CSARGRNTIYF. CDR3 DNA: TGCAGTGCCAGAGGGAGGAACACCATATATTTT.

The V call is TRBV4-3, the J call TRBJ1-6, with a tentative D call TRBD1 (5 bases). Germline V gene sequence: CDR1 LGHNA, CDR2 YSLEER. The length of the CDR3 is 15 residues. V was cut by 0 bases and J by 11 bases, with 14 bases left in between. In DNA form, the CDR3 reads TGCGCCAGCAGCCAAGACCTCGGGGGAGGGACACCCCTCCACTTT. Translating gives CASSQDLGGGTPLHF.

The V and J genes are TRBV27 and TRBJ2-2, with D perhaps matching TRBD1 (6 bases). Trimming removed 6 bases at V and 2 bases at J, with 13 bases between. The germline gives CDR1 MNHEY, CDR2 SMNVEV (reference sequence). This CDR3 has 15 amino acids. The CDR3 DNA sequence: TGTGCCAGCAGCCCAAGACAGGCTAACACCGGGGAGCTGTTTTTT. It yields the protein CASSPRQANTGELFF.

The CDR3 nucleotides are TGTGCTAGTGGTCAACAGCGAAACACCATATATTTT. The encoded protein is CASGQQRNTIYF. V usage is TRBV12-5 and J usage is TRBJ1-3, with D unclear. This CDR3 has 12 amino acids. V gave up 5 bases and J gave up 5 bases, with 7 bases separating them. Germline V gene sequence: CDR1 LGHNT, CDR2 FRNRAP.

This clone was counted a single time. The V and J genes are TRBV11-3 and TRBJ1-1, with TRBD1 matching over 7 bases. Per the germline V gene, CDR1 is SGHNT and CDR2 is YENEEA. J lost 5 bases, V lost 5 bases, and 14 bases had no gene match. The CDR3 extends over 16 amino acids. CDR3 nucleotides: TGTGCCAGCAGCCCACTAAGTAGAGCAGGGGGTACTGAAGCTTTCTTT. This sequence encodes CASSPLSRAGGTEAFF.

The chain employs TRBV19 and TRBJ1-2; possible D gene TRBD1, 6 bases. The V and J ends lost 2 bases and 7 bases respectively, with 14 bases between them. Germline-derived CDR1 and CDR2 are LNHDA and SQIVND (reference sequence). This CDR3 comprises 14 residues. The CDR3 region is CASSIRGGISGYTF. Written as DNA, the CDR3 is TGTGCCAGTAGTATAAGGGGGGGGATCTCTGGCTACACCTTC.

V and J are TRBV5-8 and TRBJ1-1, with TRBD1 as a possible D gene (5 bases). Germline V CDR1 and CDR2: SGHTS, YDEGEE. The CDR3 is 15 amino acids. V lost 4 bases to trimming and J lost 5 bases, with 18 bases between them. The CDR3 sequence: CASSQTAWGGTEAFF. Written as DNA, the CDR3 is TGTGCCAGCAGCCAGACTGCGTGGGGGGGGACTGAAGCTTTCTTT.

The chain carries TRBV11-2 and TRBJ2-1; 8 bases match TRBD1. Germline V CDR1 and CDR2: SGHAT, FQNNGV. Trimming cost V 5 bases and J 5 bases; bases outside gene matches: 8. The CDR3 contains 15 residues. CDR3 sequence reads: CASSPKTGDDNEQFF. In DNA form, the CDR3 reads TGTGCCAGCAGCCCGAAGACAGGGGATGACAATGAGCAGTTCTTC. Filled out from reference TRBV11-2 and TRBJ2-1, the complete variable domain reads EAGVAQSPRYKIIEKRQSVAFWCNPISGHATLYWYQQILGQGPKLLIQFQNNGVVDDSQLPKDRFSAERLKGVDSTLKIQPAKLEDSAVYLCASSPKTGDDNEQFFGPGTRLTVL.

The chain links TRBV6-1 to TRBJ1-5, with D possibly being TRBD1 (6 bases). With 2 bases removed from V and 4 bases from J, the gap between germline ends came to 6 bases. Looked up from germline, CDR1 is MNHNS and CDR2 is SASEGT. CDR3 size: 13 residues. The CDR3: CASSERGNQPQHF. The CDR3 region has the DNA TGTGCCAGCAGTGAAAGGGGGAATCAGCCCCAGCATTTT.

This chain joins TRBV30 and TRBJ1-2; D perhaps matches TRBD1 (5 bases). CDR1 is GTSNPN, CDR2 SVGIG, per germline (reference sequence). V dropped 2 bases and J dropped 6 bases, with 10 bases sitting between them. The CDR3 is 12 amino acids. The DNA for the CDR3 is TGTGCCTGGAGTCTTCAGGGAAATGGCTACACCTTC. This encodes CAWSLQGNGYTF.

J is TRBJ2-7 and V is TRBV14, with D possibly TRBD2 on 5 matching bases. The CDR3 is 13 amino acids. Germline V gene lookup returns CDR1 SGHDN and CDR2 FVKESK. With 8 bases removed from V and 0 bases from J, the gap between germline ends came to 11 bases. The CDR3 here is CASGRAVSYEQYF. Written as DNA, the CDR3 is TGTGCCAGCGGGCGGGCGGTCTCCTACGAGCAGTACTTC.

The chain joins TRBV4-2 to TRBJ1-6, with D perhaps TRBD1 (6 bases). The CDR3 contains 18 residues. CDR1 and CDR2 (germline): LGHNA, YNFKEQ. V was clipped by 2 bases and J by 6 bases, with 20 bases between them. CDR3 bases: TGTGCCAGCAGCCAACCCGGCGACAGGAGTACTATTAATTCACCCCTCCACTTT. It translates to CASSQPGDRSTINSPLHF.

The chain recombines TRBV5-1 with TRBJ2-2; TRBD1 matches at 8 bases. V lost 7 bases to trimming and J lost 6 bases; unmatched junction nucleotides: 11. The CDR3 extends over 15 amino acids. Germline V gene data show CDR1 as SGHRS and CDR2 as YFSETQ. CDR3 in amino acids: CASEWTGNSPGELFF. The CDR3 nucleotides read TGCGCCAGCGAATGGACAGGGAACTCTCCCGGGGAGCTGTTTTTT.

This chain connects TRBV29-1 to TRBJ1-5; the D is unclear. CDR3 length: 13 residues. V lost 6 bases and J 5 bases, leaving 14 bases between the germline ends. The V gene's germline CDR1 is SQVTM and CDR2 ANQGSEA. The CDR3 region has the DNA TGCAGCGTCGTACTCCGGGGAGATCAGCCCCAGCATTTT. This codes for CSVVLRGDQPQHF.

The rearrangement uses TRBV11-3 and TRBJ2-1; D is perhaps TRBD2 (6 bases). Trimming removed 1 base at V and 0 bases at J, with 10 bases between. The CDR3 totals 16 residues. Germline CDR1 is SGHNT and CDR2 is YENEEA. The CDR3 nucleotides are TGTGCCAGCAGCTTAGGGCTCGGGAGCTCCTACAATGAGCAGTTCTTC. The encoded protein is CASSLGLGSSYNEQFF.

The rearrangement uses TRBV28 and TRBJ1-2; tentative D call: TRBD1 (5 bases). Germline V gene lookup returns CDR1 MDHEN and CDR2 SYDVKM. This CDR3 has 16 residues. V was shortened by 4 bases and J by 7 bases, with 22 bases between the two germline ends. The chain's CDR3 is CASSSGDLHLGRGYTF. The DNA of the CDR3 is TGTGCCAGCAGTTCGGGGGACCTCCACTTGGGCCGTGGCTACACCTTC.

This chain uses TRBV5-4 with TRBJ2-3; TRBD1 matches 9 bases. Unmatched junction bases numbered 4, after V lost 2 bases and J lost 6 bases. CDR3 size: 14 residues. From germline, CDR1 is SGHNT and CDR2 YYREEE (reference sequence). CDR3 in amino acids: CASSFTGGWDTQYF. The CDR3 region has the DNA TGTGCCAGCAGCTTTACAGGGGGCTGGGATACGCAGTATTTT.